A selection of T cell receptor beta chains follows, all from one sample in a study of T-cell reconstitution after alpha-beta-depleted transplantation in children. MiXCR was run by TCRdb on the PCR reads, yielding one entry per CDR3 protein. The sample lists roughly 300,000 distinct CDR3 sequences; 11% were seen once. The source was peripheral blood, collected 180 days after TCRalphabeta/CD19-depleted stem cell transplant. These receptors all stem from a male patient aged 2 to 10 who had a stem cell transplant for chronic granulomatous disease, so the T cells may come from the graft donor. Both conserved end residues are part of each CDR3. The D gene is left open where the match is weak. Rows may omit the clone size; those that give it use once, few, many or a size class.

CDR3nt: TGTGCCAGCAGCTCCCAGTGGGGGAGCTACAATGAGCAGTTCTTC; CDR3aa: CASSSQWGSYNEQFF; j_gene: TRBJ2-1; d_gene: -; v_gene: TRBV14; abundance: many
CDR3nt: TGTGCCAGCAGCTTAGAGCAGGGGCTTATCACGAACACTGAAGCTTTCTTT; CDR3aa: CASSLEQGLITNTEAFF; j_gene: TRBJ1-1; d_gene: -; v_gene: TRBV5-6; abundance: -
CDR3nt: TGTGCCAGCAGTAACTACGAGCAGTACTTC; CDR3aa: CASSNYEQYF; j_gene: TRBJ2-7; d_gene: -; v_gene: TRBV6-2/TRBV6-3; abundance: many
CDR3nt: TGTGCCAGCAGCCCTCGGGGGTACAAGAGCACAGATACGCAGTATTTT; CDR3aa: CASSPRGYKSTDTQYF; j_gene: TRBJ2-3; d_gene: -; v_gene: TRBV2; abundance: many
CDR3nt: TGTGCCAGCAGCGGGAGGACAGGAAAGGTCCCCGGGGAGCTGTTTTTT; CDR3aa: CASSGRTGKVPGELFF; j_gene: TRBJ2-2; d_gene: -; v_gene: TRBV7-3; abundance: many
CDR3nt: TGTGCCAGCAGCAAGACAGGGGGGGGAATGGCAGCTTTCTTT; CDR3aa: CASSKTGGGMAAFF; j_gene: TRBJ1-1; d_gene: TRBD1; v_gene: TRBV12-3/TRBV12-4; abundance: many
CDR3nt: TGCAGCGTTAAAGTGGGGGGAGAGACCCAGTACTTC; CDR3aa: CSVKVGGETQYF; j_gene: TRBJ2-5; d_gene: -; v_gene: TRBV29-1; abundance: many
CDR3nt: TGTGCCAGCAGTTACTCCTTCTCGACAGGGGCAGGCTATGGCTACACCTTC; CDR3aa: CASSYSFSTGAGYGYTF; j_gene: TRBJ1-2; d_gene: TRBD1; v_gene: TRBV6-5; abundance: few
CDR3nt: TGTGCCAGCAGCAAGACTGGGCGGGAGACCCAGTACTTC; CDR3aa: CASSKTGRETQYF; j_gene: TRBJ2-5; d_gene: -; v_gene: TRBV7-3; abundance: many
CDR3nt: TGTGCCAGCAATCTACCGGGATCACAGCGCTTT; CDR3aa: CASNLPGSQRF; j_gene: TRBJ2-3; d_gene: -; v_gene: TRBV6-1; abundance: many
CDR3nt: TGTGCCAGCAGCCCGACTAGCGGGGGGCAGGAGACCCAGTACTTC; CDR3aa: CASSPTSGGQETQYF; j_gene: TRBJ2-5; d_gene: TRBD2; v_gene: TRBV7-2; abundance: many
CDR3nt: TGTGCCATCAGTGCAGGGACAGGGACCTACGAGCAGTACTTC; CDR3aa: CAISAGTGTYEQYF; j_gene: TRBJ2-7; d_gene: TRBD1; v_gene: TRBV10-3; abundance: many
CDR3nt: TGTGCCTTCGGGGGGGACACCGGGGAGCTGTTTTTT; CDR3aa: CAFGGDTGELFF; j_gene: TRBJ2-2; d_gene: TRBD2; v_gene: TRBV12-3/TRBV12-4; abundance: -